The clone carrying this T cell receptor beta chain was picked up many times. PBMCs were collected from an approximately 10 ml volume of fresh peripheral blood. This record comes from a study of T cells in Graves' hyperthyroidism and ophthalmopathy. Researchers took RNA transcripts and amplified the TCR beta CDR3 regions from them. A first-round RT-PCR of the TCR CDR3 used the HTBI primer set. Via MiXCR, TCRdb re-called the multiplex PCR reads, giving one row per CDR3 protein. Of under 450,000 distinct CDR3 sequences listed, about 18% were seen once; the top ten hold around a third. Germline loops: CDR1 SGHRS, CDR2 YFSETQ. CDR3 length: 13 residues. V dropped 2 bases and J dropped 2 bases, with 7 bases sitting between them.

The chain carries TRBV5-1 and TRBJ1-1; D is uncertain. The sequence derives from a woman younger than 45 with Graves' hyperthyroidism that later progressed to Graves' ophthalmopathy. Specimen: blood. The CDR3 loop is CASSFDDNTEAFF. The CDR3 DNA sequence: TGCGCCAGCAGCTTTGACGATAACACTGAAGCTTTCTTT.